This is a list of T cell receptor beta chains from one sample in a study of T cell responses to AZD1222 COVID-19 vaccine. Here immunoSEQ multiplex PCR was the method, and the copy in TCRdb shows in-frame clones only, minus some. In the table there are about 120,000 clones, about 92% of which are singletons. The starting material was peripheral blood, obtained on day 0 of AZD1222 vaccination. Source of these receptors: an adult in good health. Each CDR3 is given with its conserved first and last residue. A D gene is named only where the DNA matches it firmly. Expanded clones get a size class; other rows say once, few or many, or leave the size out.

V gene	D gene	J gene	clone size	CDR3 DNA	CDR3 protein
TRBV5-1	TRBD1	TRBJ1-2	NA	TGCGCCAGCAGCTCCGGGACAGTCGATGGCTACACCTTC	CASSSGTVDGYTF
TRBV27	NA	TRBJ1-2	NA	TGTGCCAGCAGTGTTGGGGGGGCCAAGGGCTACACCTTC	CASSVGGAKGYTF
TRBV3-1/TRBV3-2	NA	TRBJ2-4	once	TGTGCCAGCAGCCAAGAAAGTAGTAGGTTGGTAGCCAAAAACATTCAGTACTTC	CASSQESSRLVAKNIQYF
TRBV28	NA	TRBJ1-5	NA	TGTGCCAGCGAAAGGAAACTAAATGATCAGCCCCAGCATTTT	CASERKLNDQPQHF
TRBV12-3/TRBV12-4	NA	TRBJ2-7	NA	TGTGCCAGCAGTTTGGTCTCTGGGAACGAGCAGTACTTC	CASSLVSGNEQYF
TRBV28	NA	TRBJ1-3	NA	TGTGCCAGCAGTTTAGATACAACCTCTGGAAACACCATATATTTT	CASSLDTTSGNTIYF
TRBV28	TRBD1	TRBJ1-2	NA	TGTGCCAGCAGTTTGGACAGGGACTATGGCTACACCTTC	CASSLDRDYGYTF
TRBV2	TRBD1	TRBJ1-3	NA	TGTGCCAGCAGTGCAGGGGGAAGGGGAAACACCATATATTTT	CASSAGGRGNTIYF
TRBV5-4	TRBD2	TRBJ2-2	NA	TGTGCCAGCAGCTCGTGGACTAGCGGGATCGGGGAGCTGTTTTTT	CASSSWTSGIGELFF
TRBV21-1	NA	TRBJ1-1	NA	TGTGCCAGCAGCCTCACGTGGCAATACACTGAAGCTTTCTTT	CASSLTWQYTEAFF
TRBV19	NA	TRBJ1-6	NA	TGTGCCAGTAGTATAGTGGGGTTGAAGAATTCACCCCTCCACTTT	CASSIVGLKNSPLHF
TRBV10-3	TRBD2	TRBJ2-7	NA	TGTGCCATGGGGCCAGGGGGACTAGCGGTTCTCGAGCAGTACTTC	CAMGPGGLAVLEQYF
TRBV29-1	TRBD2	TRBJ2-3	NA	TGCAGCGTGGAAGGGACTAGCGGGATCACAGATACGCAGTATTTT	CSVEGTSGITDTQYF
TRBV7-8	TRBD1	TRBJ1-2	NA	TGTGCCAGCAGCTTGGCAACAGGGGCTGGGGGCTACACCTTC	CASSLATGAGGYTF
TRBV9	NA	TRBJ1-6	NA	TGTGCCAGCAGCCCCGAAGGATCACCCCTCCACTTT	CASSPEGSPLHF
TRBV19	NA	TRBJ2-7	NA	TGTGCCAGTACCCTGAGCGGAGGATCCTACGAGCAGTACTTC	CASTLSGGSYEQYF
TRBV27	TRBD2	TRBJ2-3	NA	TGTGCCAGCAGTTTCGGTAGCGGGAGTTACACAGATACGCAGTATTTT	CASSFGSGSYTDTQYF
TRBV5-1	NA	TRBJ2-1	NA	TGCGCCAGCAGCTTGGTGCCCCTAGCCAGCTCCTACAATGAGCAGTTCTTC	CASSLVPLASSYNEQFF
TRBV28	NA	TRBJ1-6	NA	TGTGCCAGCAGTACTCGGACCCAGGTTATCACCCTCCACTTT	CASSTRTQVITLHF
TRBV9	TRBD2	TRBJ2-3	NA	TGTGCCAGCAGCGGACGGGGGGCAGATACGCAGTATTTT	CASSGRGADTQYF
TRBV7-9	TRBD2	TRBJ2-5	NA	TGTGCCAGCAGCATGACTAGCGGGGACCAAGAGACCCAGTACTTC	CASSMTSGDQETQYF
TRBV19	NA	TRBJ1-5	NA	TGTGCCAGTAGGCCCTATCGAGGGAGCAGCAATCAGCCCCAGCATTTT	CASRPYRGSSNQPQHF
TRBV27	TRBD2	TRBJ2-1	once	TGTGCCAGCAGTTTGGGGGCAGGACTAGCGGGAGGGAATGAGCAGTTCTTC	CASSLGAGLAGGNEQFF
TRBV15	TRBD1	TRBJ1-2	NA	TGTGCCACCAGCAGCGGAGGGGCACAGGGGAGGAATGGCTACACCTTC	CATSSGGAQGRNGYTF
TRBV25-1	TRBD1	TRBJ1-6	NA	TGTGCCAGCAGTCAAACAGGGGATTCACCCCTCCACTTT	CASSQTGDSPLHF
TRBV27	NA	TRBJ1-5	NA	TGTGCCAGCAGTTTATCGCATCCTGGCAATCAGCCCCAGCATTTT	CASSLSHPGNQPQHF
TRBV28	NA	TRBJ1-5	NA	TGTGCCAGCAGTTATCAGCCCCAGCATTTT	CASSYQPQHF
TRBV28	NA	TRBJ1-4	NA	TGTGCCAGCAGTCCTCAGTTGAGTAATGAAAAACTGTTTTTT	CASSPQLSNEKLFF
TRBV28	NA	TRBJ2-2	NA	TGTGCCAGCAGAACCTCGGGGGCGCTGAACACCGGGGAGCTGTTTTTT	CASRTSGALNTGELFF
TRBV27	NA	TRBJ1-4	NA	TGTGCCAGCAGCAACTCCAATGAAAAACTGTTTTTT	CASSNSNEKLFF
TRBV5-6	NA	TRBJ1-1	NA	TGTGCCAGCAGCTTGGGTTGGGAGACCACTGAAGCTTTCTTT	CASSLGWETTEAFF
TRBV29-1	NA	TRBJ1-1	NA	TGCAGCTACAGTTTCGGGGCTACTGAAGCTTTCTTT	CSYSFGATEAFF
TRBV19	NA	TRBJ1-1	NA	TGTGCCAGTAGTATTGAAGGTCGGTTGACTGAAGCTTTCTTT	CASSIEGRLTEAFF
TRBV27	NA	TRBJ2-2	once	TGTGCCAGCAGTTTATGGGGCCCCGGGGAGCTGTTTTTT	CASSLWGPGELFF
TRBV19	TRBD1	TRBJ2-7	NA	TGTGCCAGTAGTATTCCCGGGACAGCCTTTGACGAGCAGTACTTC	CASSIPGTAFDEQYF
TRBV5-1	NA	TRBJ2-7	once	TGCGCCAGCAGCCGCGAAGGTCCCCCAACGGTGCAGTACTTC	CASSREGPPTVQYF
TRBV28	NA	TRBJ1-3	NA	TGTGCCAGCAGCCTTCTGACCTCTGGAAACACCATATATTTT	CASSLLTSGNTIYF
TRBV5-1	NA	TRBJ2-1	NA	TGCGCCAGCAGCTTGGCCCCAGGGCGCGATAGCTACAATGAGCAGTTCTTC	CASSLAPGRDSYNEQFF
TRBV28	NA	TRBJ1-4	once	TGTGCCAGCAGTTTTAGACAGGCCGATTTGGAAAAACTGTTTTTT	CASSFRQADLEKLFF
TRBV6-5	TRBD2	TRBJ2-7	NA	TGTGCCAGCAGTTACTCCCTAGCGGGAGCCCACGAGCAGTACTTC	CASSYSLAGAHEQYF
TRBV5-1	TRBD1	TRBJ2-1	NA	TGCGCCAGCGGGCCGGGACAGGGTTACAATGAGCAGTTCTTC	CASGPGQGYNEQFF
TRBV7-8	TRBD2	TRBJ2-1	NA	TGTGCCAGCACCCAGACTAGCGGGGCTTACAATGAGCAGTTCTTC	CASTQTSGAYNEQFF
TRBV6-5	NA	TRBJ1-1	NA	TGTGCCAGCAGCCACGCCACTGAAGCTTTCTTT	CASSHATEAFF
TRBV28	NA	TRBJ2-6	NA	TGTGCCAGCAGTTGGGCGAGGTTCTCTGGGGCCAACGTCCTGACTTTC	CASSWARFSGANVLTF
TRBV28	NA	TRBJ2-7	NA	TGTGCCAGCCTGGGAAGGAACTCCTACGAGCAGTACTTC	CASLGRNSYEQYF
TRBV7-6	NA	TRBJ2-3	NA	TGTGCCAGCAGCTTAGACACGGGAGTTATGATAGATACGCAGTATTTT	CASSLDTGVMIDTQYF